The 19 T cell receptor beta chains reported below all come from one sample, sequenced in a study of blood T cell repertoires in COVID-19. Only in-frame clones appear in the TCRdb table, and some are missing; sequencing was by immunoSEQ multiplex PCR. In the table there are tens of thousands of clones, about 82% of which are singletons. Sequencing input: peripheral blood. The receptors derive from a woman of 80 years or more in a cohort sampled during active or convalescent COVID-19.

This clone was seen only once. The V call is TRBV9, the J call TRBJ1-4, with D maybe TRBD1 (5 bases). V lost 4 bases to trimming and J lost 3 bases, with 13 bases between them. Germline V lookup: CDR1 SGDLS, CDR2 YYNGEE. The CDR3 loop spans 15 amino acids. The CDR3 loop reads CASSPVVGANEKLFF. The CDR3 region has the DNA TGTGCCAGCAGCCCGGTGGTAGGGGCTAATGAAAAACTGTTTTTT.

In DNA, the CDR3 is TGTGCCACCGCCGTACAGGGGGTCTATGGCTACACCTTC. It encodes CATAVQGVYGYTF. The J gene is TRBJ1-2, the V gene TRBV28, with TRBD1 identical over 8 bases. The CDR3 totals 13 residues. Germline V gene lookup returns CDR1 MDHEN and CDR2 SYDVKM. The trim removed 10 bases at V and 4 bases at J, leaving 8 bases unmatched.

V gene TRBV28 combines with J gene TRBJ1-2, with 9 bases identical to TRBD1. There are 15 residues in the CDR3. V gave up 5 bases and J gave up 4 bases; unmatched junction bases: 8. Germline V gene data show CDR1 as MDHEN and CDR2 as SYDVKM. The CDR3 DNA is TGTGCCAGCAGTACCGGACAGGGGAGTGTCTATGGCTACACCTTC. The encoded protein is CASSTGQGSVYGYTF.

J is TRBJ2-5 and V is TRBV5-1; D gene uncertain. This CDR3 is built from 14 residues. V was pared by 0 bases and J by 1 base, with 7 bases between. The germline V gene has CDR1 SGHRS and CDR2 YFSETQ. As DNA, the CDR3 is TGCGCCAGCAGCTTGGCCCGGTTCCAAGAGACCCAGTACTTC. It encodes CASSLARFQETQYF. Complete variable domain (other parts from reference TRBV5-1 and TRBJ2-5): KAGVTQTPRYLIKTRGQQVTLSCSPISGHRSVSWYQQTPGQGLQFLFEYFSETQRNKGNFPGRFSGRQFSNSRSEMNVSTLELGDSALYLCASSLARFQETQYFGPGTRLLVL.

The CDR3 loop reads CASSTPGTGRNNEQFF. CDR3 DNA: TGTGCCAGCAGCACCCCCGGGACAGGGAGAAACAATGAGCAGTTCTTC. The chain uses TRBV5-4 and TRBJ2-1, with 9 nucleotides matching TRBD1. Germline CDR1 reads SGHNT; CDR2 reads YYREEE (reference sequence). The CDR3 length is 16 residues. After removal of 4 bases from V and 5 bases from J, the junction contained 10 bases not matched to a gene. Full variable domain (outside the CDR3, taken from reference TRBV5-4 and TRBJ2-1): ETGVTQSPTHLIKTRGQQVTLRCSSQSGHNTVSWYQQALGQGPQFIFQYYREEENGRGNFPPRFSGLQFPNYSSELNVNALELDDSALYLCASSTPGTGRNNEQFFGPGTRLTVL.

The rearrangement links TRBV11-3 to TRBJ1-1, with D possibly matching TRBD1 (6 bases). This CDR3 region has 14 residues. V was clipped by 3 bases and J by 5 bases, with 13 bases between them. Per germline, CDR1 SGHNT and CDR2 YENEEA. The CDR3 is CASSFKGEGTEAFF. As DNA, the CDR3 is TGTGCCAGCAGCTTCAAGGGGGAAGGAACTGAAGCTTTCTTT.

This chain links TRBV19 with TRBJ2-6, with D unresolved. V was pared by 3 bases and J by 0 bases, with 9 bases between. The CDR3 runs 16 residues. In germline, CDR1 is LNHDA, CDR2 SQIVND (reference sequence). For the CDR3, the DNA is TGTGCCAGTAGTATTACACGATTCTCTGGGGCCAACGTCCTGACTTTC. Translated: CASSITRFSGANVLTF.

The J gene is TRBJ1-1, the V gene TRBV5-4; D perhaps matches TRBD1 (6 bases). The CDR3 spans 15 residues. CDR1 is SGHNT, CDR2 YYREEE, per germline (reference sequence). Trimming removed 5 bases at V and 0 bases at J, with 14 bases between. The CDR3 spells CASREGQTMNTEAFF. The CDR3 DNA is TGTGCCAGCAGGGAAGGACAGACGATGAACACTGAAGCTTTCTTT.

V usage is TRBV6-5 and J usage is TRBJ1-1, with 8 bases that match TRBD1. The CDR3 is 14 amino acids. Trimming at V came to 5 bases and at J to 1 base, leaving 3 bases not matched to a gene. Germline-derived CDR1 and CDR2 are MNHEY and SVGAGI. CDR3 DNA sequence: TGTGCCAGCAGTAGCGGACAGGGGAACACTGAAGCTTTCTTT. It specifies CASSSGQGNTEAFF.

This clone has more than one count but fewer than ten. This sequence joins TRBV5-1 and TRBJ2-1; 10 bases are a match to TRBD2. In germline, CDR1 is SGHRS, CDR2 YFSETQ. Germline trimming cut 1 base from V and 7 bases from J; bases unmatched to any gene: 2. The CDR3 totals 14 residues. CDR3: CASSLTSGVNEQFF. The CDR3 nucleotides are TGCGCCAGCAGCTTGACTAGCGGGGTGAATGAGCAGTTCTTC.

The chain recombines TRBV6-5 with TRBJ2-7; D ambiguous. The CDR3 is 12 amino acids. CDR1 MNHEY and CDR2 SVGAGI come from the germline V gene. The V end lost 9 bases, the J end lost 0 bases, and 9 bases lay between the germline ends. CDR3: CASRLNSYEQYF. As DNA, the CDR3 is TGTGCCAGTAGATTAAACTCCTACGAGCAGTACTTC.

In DNA form, the CDR3 reads TGTGCCAGCAGTTACGCCCGGGACAGGGGGAATTCACCCCTCCACTTT. Amino acids: CASSYARDRGNSPLHF. The chain carries TRBV6-5 and TRBJ1-6; 11 bases align to TRBD1. The ends lost 2 bases at V and 7 bases at J; junction bases unmatched: 4. The CDR3 is 16 residues long. The V gene's germline CDR1 is MNHEY and CDR2 SVGAGI.

The CDR3: CASRSGSSYNEQFF. The CDR3 region has the DNA TGTGCCAGCAGGTCAGGAAGCTCCTACAATGAGCAGTTCTTC. The chain employs TRBV7-3 and TRBJ2-1; D is unresolved. This CDR3 has 14 amino acids. The germline gives CDR1 SGHTA, CDR2 FQGTGA. Trimming cost V 6 bases and J 0 bases, with 9 bases left between them.

V and J are TRBV6-5 and TRBJ2-7; D perhaps matches TRBD2 (6 bases). V was trimmed by 2 bases and J by 2 bases, leaving 10 bases between them. CDR3 size: 14 residues. Germline-derived CDR1 and CDR2 are MNHEY and SVGAGI. CDR3 coding DNA: TGTGCCAGCAGTTACCATCGGGAGACCTACGAGCAGTACTTC. This sequence encodes CASSYHRETYEQYF.

The V and J genes are TRBV30 and TRBJ1-2; D gene unclear. The CDR3 extends over 12 amino acids. Per the germline V gene, CDR1 is GTSNPN and CDR2 is SVGIG (reference sequence). V lost 1 base and J 2 bases, leaving 5 bases between the germline ends. As DNA, the CDR3 is TGTGCCTGGAGTGGAGGAAACTATGGCTACACCTTC. It codes for CAWSGGNYGYTF.

V and J are TRBV3-1 (or the pseudogene TRBV3-2) and TRBJ2-7; possible D gene TRBD1, 5 bases. In germline, CDR1 is LGHDT, CDR2 YNNKEL (reference sequence). Trimming took off 1 base at V and 1 base at J, with 11 bases between the two ends. The CDR3 runs to 15 residues. CDR3 sequence (DNA): TGTGCCAGCAGCCAAGGGGCAGGGCCTTCCTACGAGCAGTACGTC. Translated, it gives CASSQGAGPSYEQYV.

CDR3 DNA sequence: TGCGCCAGCAGTCAGGGTTTTGGGTCACCCCTCCACTTT. Amino acids: CASSQGFGSPLHF. The chain joins TRBV5-1 to TRBJ1-6; TRBD1 might be the D (5 bases). Germline V CDR1 and CDR2: SGHRS, YFSETQ. Trimming pared 5 bases from V and 10 bases from J, leaving 13 bases between. The CDR3 length is 13 residues.

This clone was observed once. The chain employs TRBV5-1 and TRBJ2-1; TRBD2 agrees at 12 bases. The CDR3 runs 15 residues. The germline V gene encodes CDR1 SGHRS and CDR2 YFSETQ. The ends lost 4 bases at V and 4 bases at J; junction bases unmatched: 3. In nucleotides, the CDR3 is TGCGCCAGCAGCACCCTAGCGGGAGGGTACAATGAGCAGTTCTTC. Protein sequence: CASSTLAGGYNEQFF. Using reference TRBV5-1 and TRBJ2-1 for the parts outside the CDR3, the full variable domain is KAGVTQTPRYLIKTRGQQVTLSCSPISGHRSVSWYQQTPGQGLQFLFEYFSETQRNKGNFPGRFSGRQFSNSRSEMNVSTLELGDSALYLCASSTLAGGYNEQFFGPGTRLTVL.

V gene TRBV7-8 combines with J gene TRBJ1-2; a possible D gene is TRBD1 (6 bases). Germline V gene sequence: CDR1 SGHVS, CDR2 FQNEAQ. The V end was cut by 4 bases, the J end by 8 bases, with 14 bases between. The CDR3 consists of 13 residues. The CDR3, as DNA: TGTGCCAGCAGCTCTGGGGGGGCGGGCGGCTACACCTTC. As protein: CASSSGGAGGYTF.